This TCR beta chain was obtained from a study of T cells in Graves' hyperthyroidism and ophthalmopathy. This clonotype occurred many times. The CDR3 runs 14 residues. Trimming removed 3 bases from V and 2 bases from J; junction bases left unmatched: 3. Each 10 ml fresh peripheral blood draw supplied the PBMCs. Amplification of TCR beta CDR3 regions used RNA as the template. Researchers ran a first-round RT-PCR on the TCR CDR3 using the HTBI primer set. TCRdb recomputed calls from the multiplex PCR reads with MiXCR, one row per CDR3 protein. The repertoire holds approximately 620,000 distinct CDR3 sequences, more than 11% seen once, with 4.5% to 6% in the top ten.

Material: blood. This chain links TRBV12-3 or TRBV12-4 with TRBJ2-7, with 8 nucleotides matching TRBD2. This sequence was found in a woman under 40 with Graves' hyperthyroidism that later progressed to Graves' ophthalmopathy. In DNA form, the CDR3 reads TGTGCCAGCAGTTTGAGTAGCGGGGCCTACGAGCAGTACTTC. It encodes CASSLSSGAYEQYF.